This T cell receptor beta chain was obtained from a study of control samples from healthy donors and cancer patients. Germline V gene lookup returns CDR1 MNHEY and CDR2 SVGAGI. The CDR3 consists of 14 residues. The V end was cut by 4 bases, the J end by 5 bases, with 14 bases between. Only in-frame clones appear in the TCRdb table, and some are missing; sequencing was by immunoSEQ multiplex PCR. This sample has about 110,000 clones, with around 88% found just once. The source is a woman aged 45-65 years in good health. The chain carries TRBV6-5 and TRBJ1-2; D call uncertain. Sequencing was carried out using blood. DNA of the CDR3: TGTGCCAGCAGTTCCGGCAGGATAACTTATGGCTACACCTTC. Its translation: CASSSGRITYGYTF.